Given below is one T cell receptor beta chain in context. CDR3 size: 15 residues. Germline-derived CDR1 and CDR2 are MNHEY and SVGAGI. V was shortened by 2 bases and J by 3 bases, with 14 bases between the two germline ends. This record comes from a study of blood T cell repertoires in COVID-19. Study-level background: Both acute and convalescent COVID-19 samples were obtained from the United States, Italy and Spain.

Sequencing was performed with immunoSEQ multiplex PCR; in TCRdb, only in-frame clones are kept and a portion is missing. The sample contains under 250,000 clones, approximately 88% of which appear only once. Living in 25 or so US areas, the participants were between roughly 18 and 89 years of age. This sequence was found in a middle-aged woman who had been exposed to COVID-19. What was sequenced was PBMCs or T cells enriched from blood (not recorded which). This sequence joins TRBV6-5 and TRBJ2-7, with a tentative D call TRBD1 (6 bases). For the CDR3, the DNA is TGTGCCAGCAGTTACGATGCGACAGGCTACTACGAGCAGTACTTC. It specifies CASSYDATGYYEQYF.